This T cell receptor beta chain was sequenced during a study of regulatory T cells in long-lasting Graves disease. As for the study in general: The study counted Graves' disease as persistent given over 5 years of antithyroid drugs and positive TSH receptor antibodies.

This clonotype was seen more than once but under ten times. Its target is not known. Time point: persistent/refractory GD, antithyroid drugs over 5 years with positive TRAb. PBMC-extracted RNA yielded the TCR library. Guidelines of the American Thyroid Association were used to diagnose Graves' disease. CDR3 length: 14 residues. V was pared by 3 bases and J by 1 base, with 10 bases between. Germline CDR1 and CDR2: SGHKS and YYEKEE (reference sequence). Study results and limitations: Patients with persistent Graves' had lower TCR diversity than newly diagnosed patients.

Relying on iRepertoire HTBI primers and Arm-PCR of CDR3 regions, the team built TCR beta libraries. TCRdb used MiXCR to reprocess the multiplex PCR reads, holding one entry per CDR3 protein. The table has approximately 690,000 distinct CDR3 sequences, roughly 30% seen once. Sequenced material: peripheral blood mononuclear cells (PBMCs), taken when the disease was refractory, from a patient treated with antithyroid drugs. This TCR came from a female donor with Graves disease. The J gene is TRBJ1-2, the V gene TRBV5-5; D is undetermined. The CDR3 nucleotides read TGTGCCAGCAGCTGGGAGGGCAGTAACTATGGCTACACCTTC. Its translation: CASSWEGSNYGYTF.